What follows describes a single T cell receptor beta chain. In the source study's methods: By means of reference gene primer amplification, nucleated cell counts were estimated. Some clones are missing from TCRdb's copy, which holds only in-frame ones; the method was immunoSEQ multiplex PCR. That table is the source of V, J and clone size, and D and trimming were worked out from the DNA. The repertoire holds about 69,000 clones, with about 90% as singletons. This specimen belongs to a study of blood T cell repertoires in COVID-19. About the research overall: Sources were T cells, B-cell-depleted T cells, or PBMCs; the material itself was cDNA or gDNA.

The CDR3 is 14 residues long. J lost 8 bases, V lost 2 bases, and 5 bases had no gene match. Germline V gives CDR1 MNHNY, CDR2 SVGAGI (reference sequence). Seattle patients were enrolled while actively infected and followed longitudinally. The clonotype comes from a man aged 35 to 55 with COVID-19, enrolled during active disease. Sequencing input: peripheral blood. The rearrangement links TRBV6-6 to TRBJ2-2, with TRBD1 matching over 7 bases. In nucleotides, the CDR3 is TGTGCCAGCAGTTACAGGGGGCATTTGGGGGAGCTGTTTTTT. Amino acids: CASSYRGHLGELFF.